This TCR beta chain was found in a study of a mutant IDH1 vaccine in newly diagnosed glioma. Study overall: Therapy received beforehand was radiotherapy, temozolomide, or both, with most patients given both. General study findings and limits: Of all patients, 93.3% showed vaccine-induced immune responses. No link was apparently found between pseudoprogression and changes in top peripheral T cell clonotypes.

The CDR3 covers 15 residues. The germline gives CDR1 SGDLS, CDR2 YYNGEE. Trimming took 2 bases from V and 6 from J, leaving 15 bases between them. Here immunoSEQ multiplex PCR was the method, and the copy in TCRdb shows in-frame clones only, minus some. The sample holds around 30,000 clones; just under 90% are singletons and the top ten take more than 10%. Described time point: week 47, end of study. Every vaccine dose comprised 300 ug of mutant IDH1 20-mer peptide plus topical imiquimod. Of note for this clone: Its antigen is unknown.

This chain connects TRBV9 to TRBJ2-1; a weak D match, TRBD2 (6 bases). This sequence was found in a woman aged 30 to 39 with glioma. Sequenced here: PBMCs, sampled from a glioma patient whose treatment included an IDH1 peptide vaccine. The CDR3 spells CASSVGLRGSNEQFF. For the CDR3, the DNA is TGTGCCAGCAGCGTGGGACTCCGGGGGAGCAATGAGCAGTTCTTC.